This TCR beta chain was sequenced during a study of T cell changes during pregnancy in multiple sclerosis. This clone was seen a single time. The repertoire was sequenced with immunoSEQ multiplex PCR; TCRdb's copy has only in-frame clones and lacks some. This sample has about 40,000 clones, with roughly 90% found just once. The CDR3 is 18 residues long. Germline assignment: CDR1 SQVTM and CDR2 ANQGSEA. Trimming cost V 6 bases and J 1 base, with 26 bases left between them. Sequencing used CD4+ T cells from peripheral blood mononuclear cells, obtained in the second trimester of pregnancy. This TCR was sampled from a female donor with multiple sclerosis, enrolled in a pregnancy study. The chain uses TRBV29-1 and TRBJ2-3; tentatively, D is TRBD2 (8 bases). In nucleotides, the CDR3 is TGCAGCGTACCGGGACAGAAGAGCGGGAGCTTTGGCACAGATACGCAGTATTTT. It yields the protein CSVPGQKSGSFGTDTQYF.